Below, 10 T cell receptor beta chains from the same sample are listed, as sequenced in a study of blood T cell repertoires in COVID-19. TCRdb's table, derived via immunoSEQ multiplex PCR, lists solely in-frame clones and lacks some. The table records hundreds of thousands of clones, approximately 88% of them present only once. What was sequenced was PBMCs or T cells enriched from blood (not recorded which). All receptors come from a woman aged 25-40 years with acute COVID-19.

The chain combines TRBV5-1 with TRBJ2-7, with 8 bases matching TRBD2. The germline CDR1 and CDR2 sequences are SGHRS and YFSETQ. With 0 bases clipped from V and 3 bases from J, the junction kept 8 bases outside the gene matches. The CDR3 has 16 residues. CDR3 sequence reads: CASSLGRGTRHYEQYF. DNA for the CDR3: TGCGCCAGCAGCTTGGGTCGAGGGACTAGACACTACGAGCAGTACTTC.

The J gene is TRBJ1-1, the V gene TRBV6-5; D gene ambiguous. The length of the CDR3 is 12 residues. The V end lost 6 bases, the J end lost 1 base, and 6 bases lay between the germline ends. The germline V gene encodes CDR1 MNHEY and CDR2 SVGAGI. In DNA form, the CDR3 reads TGTGCCAGCAGAACGGGGAACACTGAAGCTTTCTTT. Its translation: CASRTGNTEAFF.

This chain joins TRBV6-5 and TRBJ1-6; 8 bases are a match to TRBD1. The length of the CDR3 is 15 residues. J gave up 3 bases and V 7 bases, and 5 bases lay outside the gene matches. Per germline, CDR1 MNHEY and CDR2 SVGAGI. This chain's CDR3 is CASTTTGDYNSPLHF. The CDR3 region has the DNA TGTGCCAGCACCACGACAGGGGACTATAATTCACCCCTCCACTTT.

This rearrangement joins TRBV5-1 to TRBJ2-2, with D possibly TRBD2 on 6 matching bases. In germline, CDR1 is SGHRS, CDR2 YFSETQ. The CDR3 extends over 16 amino acids. V lost 0 bases and J 3 bases, leaving 12 bases between the germline ends. The CDR3 loop reads CASSLARDSYTGELFF. Here the CDR3 DNA reads TGCGCCAGCAGCTTGGCTCGGGACTCTTACACCGGGGAGCTGTTTTTT.

The table lists this clone with many counts. The chain is built from TRBV19 and TRBJ2-4; TRBD1 might be the D (6 bases). V shed 6 bases and J shed 8 bases, with 17 bases lying between them. Per germline, CDR1 LNHDA and CDR2 SQIVND (reference sequence). The length of the CDR3 is 14 residues. For the CDR3, the DNA is TGTGCCAGTAGATATACAGGGAGTTCGGACATTCAGTACTTC. Its protein product is CASRYTGSSDIQYF.

This chain links TRBV2 with TRBJ1-2; D unclear. The CDR3 runs to 15 residues. V shed 5 bases and J shed 4 bases, with 17 bases lying between them. Germline lookup yields CDR1 SNHLY and CDR2 FYNNEI. The CDR3 coding sequence is TGTGCCAGCAGTCAGACGAGGGAATTAATCTATGGCTACACCTTC. It is translated as CASSQTRELIYGYTF.

The V gene is TRBV5-1, the J gene TRBJ2-5; the match to TRBD1 covers 9 bases. The V segment lost 4 bases and the J segment 9 bases; nucleotides outside the gene matches: 10. CDR1 SGHRS and CDR2 YFSETQ come from the germline V gene. The CDR3 runs to 14 residues. The CDR3: CASSRDRVRSAQYF. The CDR3 region has the DNA TGCGCCAGCAGCCGGGACAGGGTGAGGTCGGCCCAGTACTTC.

The chain has TRBV7-2 and TRBJ2-1; D uncertain. Germline V gene data show CDR1 as SGHTA and CDR2 as FQGNSA. The CDR3 runs to 14 residues. Trimming left V 4 bases short and J 6 bases short, with 13 bases between. The CDR3 sequence: CASSSFTESNEQFF. CDR3 coding DNA: TGTGCCAGCAGCTCCTTTACAGAGAGCAATGAGCAGTTCTTC. Variable domain in full (rest from reference TRBV7-2 and TRBJ2-1): GAGVSQSPSNKVTEKGKDVELRCDPISGHTALYWYRQSLGQGLEFLIYFQGNSAPDKSGLPSDRFSAERTGGSVSTLTIQRTQQEDSAVYLCASSSFTESNEQFFGPGTRLTVL.

J is TRBJ1-4 and V is TRBV6-5, with unresolved D. This CDR3 is 15 amino acids long. The V gene's germline CDR1 is MNHEY and CDR2 SVGAGI. Trimming stripped 5 bases from V and 10 bases from J, with 20 bases between. DNA for the CDR3: TGTGCCAGCAGTACCCCACTGCGAGGTTTGGGAAAACTGTTTTTT. As protein: CASSTPLRGLGKLFF.

The chain employs TRBV27 and TRBJ1-4, with D uncertain. Germline assignment: CDR1 MNHEY and CDR2 SMNVEV (reference sequence). There are 13 residues in the CDR3. The V and J ends lost 9 bases and 7 bases respectively, with 15 bases between them. The CDR3 nucleotides are TGTGCCAGTTCCGATTCCGGGTCTGAAAAACTGTTTTTT. It specifies CASSDSGSEKLFF.